This T cell receptor (beta chain) was captured by sequencing in a study of Graves' ophthalmopathy and Graves' hyperthyroidism. This clonotype has ten or more counts. The antigen is not known. In this cohort's terms, stable hyperthyroidism meant no ophthalmopathy by 18 months of follow-up. The source of the PBMCs was roughly 10 ml of fresh peripheral blood. Broader study findings: Discriminating ophthalmopathy from stable hyperthyroidism, a 13-signature model attained a sensitivity of about 85% and a specificity of approximately 81%.

CDR1 and CDR2 (germline): MNHEY, SVGEGT. The CDR3 is 14 residues long. V lost 6 bases, J lost 0 bases, and 12 bases lay in between. RNA transcripts were the source from which TCR beta CDR3 regions were amplified. First-round RT-PCR with HTBI primers preceded a second-round multiplex PCR. TCRdb itself ran the multiplex PCR reads through MiXCR, one entry per CDR3 protein. This table holds about 370,000 distinct CDR3 sequences, roughly 17% found once. The TCR comes from an adult woman with stable Graves' hyperthyroidism. The chain employs TRBV6-2 or TRBV6-3 and TRBJ2-7; possibly TRBD2 for D (6 bases). Sequenced input: peripheral blood. For the CDR3, the DNA is TGTGCCAGCAGCTACCCGGGAGACTCCTACGAGCAGTACTTC. Its translation: CASSYPGDSYEQYF.